The rows below give T cell receptor beta chains drawn from one sample of a study of shared clonotypes between healthy human individuals. The data were produced by immunoSEQ multiplex PCR, yet TCRdb's version contains in-frame clones alone and is incomplete. Here the sample spans some 1 million clones, roughly 80% being singletons. The sample comprised memory CD4+ T cells sorted from blood. The receptors stem from a man aged 18 to 29 in good health. CDR3s include the opening cysteine and the closing phenylalanine or tryptophan. The order of the fields is clone size, CDR3 length, D gene, V gene, J gene, CDR3 DNA, CDR3 protein. A D gene is named only where the DNA matches it firmly. Clone size, where shown, is once, few, many, or a class for clones that have expanded.

NA	15	NA	TRBV27	TRBJ1-4	TGTGCCAGCAGTTCCCGACCAACGGGCAGTGAAAAACTGTTTTTT	CASSSRPTGSEKLFF
NA	14	TRBD1	TRBV6-1	TRBJ2-7	TGTGCCAGCAGGAAAGGGACAGGGAACTACGAGCAGTACTTC	CASRKGTGNYEQYF
NA	15	NA	TRBV5-5	TRBJ2-2	TGTGCCAGCAGCTTGAAGGCCGCTCAGACCGGGGAGCTGTTTTTT	CASSLKAAQTGELFF
NA	15	TRBD2	TRBV30	TRBJ2-7	TGTGCCTGGAGTGCCGGGACTAGCGTTTATTCCGAGCAGTACTTC	CAWSAGTSVYSEQYF
NA	18	NA	TRBV7-8	TRBJ1-5	TGTGCCAGCAGCTCATCGGCCTCAGCCGGCGACCCCAATCAGCCCCAGCATTTT	CASSSSASAGDPNQPQHF
NA	14	TRBD2	TRBV7-2	TRBJ2-1	TGTGCCAGCAGCCACCCCCAGGGCGGGAGAGGTCAGTTCTTC	CASSHPQGGRGQFF
NA	13	NA	TRBV6-1	TRBJ1-5	TGTGCCAGCAGTGAGACGCAAAATCAGCCCCAGCATTTT	CASSETQNQPQHF
NA	13	NA	TRBV18	TRBJ2-7	TGTGCCAGCTCATCCACGCAGGGCTACGAGCAGTACTTC	CASSSTQGYEQYF
NA	12	TRBD2	TRBV19	TRBJ2-7	TGTGCCAGTAGTATCCGGGGGGGCGAGCAGTACTTC	CASSIRGGEQYF
NA	13	TRBD1	TRBV7-7	TRBJ2-3	TGTGCTAGCAGCCCAGACAGGGGGGCTACGCAGTATTTT	CASSPDRGATQYF
NA	15	NA	TRBV18	TRBJ2-7	TGTGCCAGCTCCACCTCGGGGGCAGGGCGGGTCGAGCAGTACTTC	CASSTSGAGRVEQYF
few	13	NA	TRBV28	TRBJ1-2	TGTGCCAGCAGTCCGAGTTCTCACAGCTACTACACCTTC	CASSPSSHSYYTF
NA	14	TRBD1	TRBV19	TRBJ2-2	TGTGCCAGTAGCCCGACAGGGGTAACCGGGGAGCTGTTTTTT	CASSPTGVTGELFF
NA	14	NA	TRBV10-3	TRBJ2-7	TGTGCCAGCAGTCCCTCGTCAGGGCTTTACGAGCAGTACTTC	CASSPSSGLYEQYF
NA	17	TRBD2	TRBV7-2	TRBJ2-1	TGTGCCAGCAGCTTAGTAGCGGCTAGCGGGTTCTACAATGAGCAGTTCTTC	CASSLVAASGFYNEQFF
NA	15	NA	TRBV5-6	TRBJ1-3	TGTGCCAGCAGCTTGGTGTTAGGAGGGGGAAACACCATATATTTT	CASSLVLGGGNTIYF
NA	12	NA	TRBV6-1	TRBJ2-7	TGTGCCAGCAATCTGGGTTTCGGCGAGCAGTACTTC	CASNLGFGEQYF
NA	17	NA	TRBV7-9	TRBJ2-5	TGTGCCAGCAGCCGGGGCCCGGGGGAAAAAAAACAAGAGACCCAGTACTTC	CASSRGPGEKKQETQYF
NA	14	TRBD1	TRBV11-1	TRBJ1-3	TGTGCCAGCAGCCCTGGACAGGGCGGAAACACCATATATTTT	CASSPGQGGNTIYF
NA	16	NA	TRBV15	TRBJ1-5	TGTGCCACCAGCAGATCCGCGGGGGCTGGCAATCAGCCCCAGCATTTT	CATSRSAGAGNQPQHF
few	15	TRBD2	TRBV2	TRBJ2-7	TGTGCCAGCAGTGTGTTAACTAGCGGGGGGGCGATACAGTACTTC	CASSVLTSGGAIQYF
few	15	NA	TRBV2	TRBJ2-2	TGTGCCAGCACCCTCCGGGACAAGAACACCGGGGAGCTGTTTTTT	CASTLRDKNTGELFF
few	12	TRBD1	TRBV30	TRBJ1-1	TGTGCCTGGAGCGACAGGGACACTGAAGCTTTCTTT	CAWSDRDTEAFF
NA	16	TRBD1	TRBV6-5	TRBJ2-7	TGTGCCAGCAGTTACTCGGGGACAGGGAACTCCTACGAGCAGTACTTC	CASSYSGTGNSYEQYF
few	13	NA	TRBV30	TRBJ1-4	TGTGCCTGGAGTGTAAAGGGACTAGAAAAACTGTTTTTT	CAWSVKGLEKLFF
NA	16	TRBD1	TRBV9	TRBJ1-3	TGTGCCAGCAGCGTGGATGGCAGGGGGGAGGGAAACACCATATATTTT	CASSVDGRGEGNTIYF
few	19	TRBD1	TRBV7-2	TRBJ2-4	TGTGCCAGCAGCCCACGGACAGGGGGCGGGACCCTAGCCAAAAACATTCAGTACTTC	CASSPRTGGGTLAKNIQYF
NA	17	NA	TRBV25-1	TRBJ2-1	TGTGCCAGCAGGGGCGGGGCGGGACTCCAAAGATTCAATGAGCAGTTCTTC	CASRGGAGLQRFNEQFF
NA	15	TRBD2	TRBV5-4	TRBJ2-1	TGTGCCAGCAGTCGATGGGACTACTCCTACAATGAGCAGTTCTTC	CASSRWDYSYNEQFF
few	14	NA	TRBV5-6	TRBJ2-6	TGTGCCAGCAGCTTGCGGGAGGGGGCCAACGTCCTGACTTTC	CASSLREGANVLTF
NA	14	TRBD1	TRBV10-3	TRBJ2-7	TGTGCCATCAGTGATGGGACAGGGACCTACGAGCAGTACTTC	CAISDGTGTYEQYF
few	10	NA	TRBV6-1	TRBJ2-1	TGTGCCAGCAGCTACAATGAGCAGTTCTTC	CASSYNEQFF
NA	12	NA	TRBV5-1	TRBJ2-4	TGCGCCAGCAGCCAAGACTGGCTGGGACAGTACTTC	CASSQDWLGQYF
NA	14	NA	TRBV28	TRBJ1-1	TGTGCCAGCAGTGCCGGGGACGGTGGCACTGAAGCTTTCTTT	CASSAGDGGTEAFF
NA	16	NA	TRBV7-9	TRBJ1-3	TGTGCCAGCAGCTTACAGGGTAGGAGCTCTGGAAACACCATATATTTT	CASSLQGRSSGNTIYF
NA	15	NA	TRBV5-1	TRBJ1-1	TGCGCCAGCAGCTTGGTAGGGCCCGGGGACACTGAAGCTTTCTTT	CASSLVGPGDTEAFF
once	16	NA	TRBV5-1	TRBJ1-1	TGCGCCAGCAGCTTAAGGGCGGACCGACCGAACACTGAAGCTTTCTTT	CASSLRADRPNTEAFF
NA	16	TRBD2	TRBV14	TRBJ2-1	TGTGCCAGCAGCCAAGATGTGAGCGGGAGTATTGATGAGCAGTTCTTC	CASSQDVSGSIDEQFF
NA	11	NA	TRBV5-4	TRBJ1-5	TGTGCCAGAGTGGAGCCTCAGCCCCAGCATTTT	CARVEPQPQHF
NA	14	TRBD1	TRBV2	TRBJ2-1	TGTGCCAGCAGTGGACAGGGCTCCTACAATGAGCAGTTCTTC	CASSGQGSYNEQFF
NA	13	TRBD1	TRBV19	TRBJ1-1	TGTGCCAGTACCACGGGACAGAGGACTGAAGCTTTCTTT	CASTTGQRTEAFF
NA	14	TRBD2	TRBV5-1	TRBJ2-3	TGCGCCAGCAGCTTGAGTAGCGGGGAAGGTACGCAGTATTTT	CASSLSSGEGTQYF
NA	16	TRBD1	TRBV5-1	TRBJ1-4	TGCGCCAGCAGGACAACAGGGGGCTCTTTTCGTGAAAAACTGTTTTTT	CASRTTGGSFREKLFF
NA	16	TRBD2	TRBV5-1	TRBJ2-3	TGCGCCACCGCCCTCCGAGGACTAGCGGGCACAGATACGCAGTATTTT	CATALRGLAGTDTQYF
NA	12	NA	TRBV5-1	TRBJ2-7	TGCGCCAGCAGCGCCGAGGCCTACGAGCAGTACTTC	CASSAEAYEQYF
NA	16	NA	TRBV9	TRBJ2-2	TGTGCCAGCAGCGTATCCCAGGGTGTTCACACCGGGGAGCTGTTTTTT	CASSVSQGVHTGELFF
NA	13	TRBD2	TRBV6-1	TRBJ2-5	TGTGCCAGCAGCGGGGGGGGGAAAGAGACCCAGTACTTC	CASSGGGKETQYF
many	14	NA	TRBV6-1	TRBJ1-1	TGTGCCAGCAGTCTCTCGACAGGGAACACTGAAGCTTTCTTT	CASSLSTGNTEAFF
NA	15	TRBD2	TRBV5-4	TRBJ2-5	TGTGCCAGCAGCTTGACTAGCGGGGGGGAAGAGACCCAGTACTTC	CASSLTSGGEETQYF
NA	12	NA	TRBV6-1	TRBJ2-7	TGTGCCAGCAGTGAACTCGGCTACGAGCAGTACTTC	CASSELGYEQYF
NA	13	TRBD1	TRBV7-2	TRBJ1-4	TGTGCCAGCAGCTCAGGCAGGGGGGAAAAACTGTTTTTT	CASSSGRGEKLFF
NA	16	TRBD2	TRBV5-1	TRBJ2-5	TGCGCCAGCAGCTTGGGGACTAGCGGGGGACAAGAGACCCAGTACTTC	CASSLGTSGGQETQYF
NA	14	NA	TRBV30	TRBJ2-1	TGTGCCTGGAAGACAGACAACTCCTACAATGAGCAGTTCTTC	CAWKTDNSYNEQFF
NA	15	NA	TRBV25-1	TRBJ2-3	TGTGCCACCGGTCGGGGGCTAGCCGCCTCAGATACGCAGTATTTT	CATGRGLAASDTQYF
NA	15	TRBD1	TRBV5-6	TRBJ2-1	TGTGCCAGCAGCGGCACAGGGGGCCCCCTAAATGAGCAGTTCTTC	CASSGTGGPLNEQFF